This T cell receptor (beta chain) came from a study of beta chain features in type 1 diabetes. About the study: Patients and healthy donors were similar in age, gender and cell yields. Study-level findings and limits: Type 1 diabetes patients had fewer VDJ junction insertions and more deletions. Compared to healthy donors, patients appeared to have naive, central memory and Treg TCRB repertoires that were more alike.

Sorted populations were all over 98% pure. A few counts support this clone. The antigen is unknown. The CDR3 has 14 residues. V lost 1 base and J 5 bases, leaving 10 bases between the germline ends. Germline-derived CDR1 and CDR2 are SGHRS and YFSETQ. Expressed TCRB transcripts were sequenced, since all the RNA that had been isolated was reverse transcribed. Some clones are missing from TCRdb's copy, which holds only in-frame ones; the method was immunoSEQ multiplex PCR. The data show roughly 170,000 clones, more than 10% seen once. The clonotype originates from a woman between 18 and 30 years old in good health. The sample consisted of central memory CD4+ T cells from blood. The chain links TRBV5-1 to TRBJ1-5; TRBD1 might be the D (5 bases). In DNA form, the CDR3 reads TGCGCCAGCAGCTTGACCGGGGGGTATCAGCCCCAGCATTTT. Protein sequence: CASSLTGGYQPQHF.